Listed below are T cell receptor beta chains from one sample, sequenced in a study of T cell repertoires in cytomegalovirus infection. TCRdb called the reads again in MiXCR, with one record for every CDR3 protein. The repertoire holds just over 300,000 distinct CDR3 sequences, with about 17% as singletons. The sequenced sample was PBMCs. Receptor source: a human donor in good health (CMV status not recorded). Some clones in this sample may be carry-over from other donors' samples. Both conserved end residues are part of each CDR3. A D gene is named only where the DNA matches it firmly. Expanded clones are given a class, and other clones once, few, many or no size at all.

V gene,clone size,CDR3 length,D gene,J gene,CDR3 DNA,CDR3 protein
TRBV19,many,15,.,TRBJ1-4,TGTGCCAGTAGTATCACCCCATCAGGTATCGAAAAACTGTTTTTT,CASSITPSGIEKLFF
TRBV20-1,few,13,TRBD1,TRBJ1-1,TGCAGTGCTAGCCGGACAGGGTACACTGAAGCTTTCTTT,CSASRTGYTEAFF
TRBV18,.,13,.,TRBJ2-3,TGTGCCAGCTCCCCTCTCCAGGAGGATACGCAGTATTTT,CASSPLQEDTQYF
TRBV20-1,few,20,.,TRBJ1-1,TGCAGTGCTAGAGATTCGGCCAGGGGTGTAGGTATAGATAGGCACACTGAAGCTTTCTTT,CSARDSARGVGIDRHTEAFF
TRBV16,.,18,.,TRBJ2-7,TGTGCCAGCAGCCAATCAGGAGGAAAGGGCCACAACTCCTACGAGCAGTACTTC,CASSQSGGKGHNSYEQYF
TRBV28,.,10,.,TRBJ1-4,TGTGCCACCTCTAATGAAAAACTGTTTTTT,CATSNEKLFF
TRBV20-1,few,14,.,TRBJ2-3,TGCAGTGCTAGATTGGTGTCAGGCGCAGATACGCAGTATTTT,CSARLVSGADTQYF
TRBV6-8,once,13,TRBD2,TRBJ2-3,TGTGCCAGCAACGGGGGGGCCGAGGATACGCAGTATTTT,CASNGGAEDTQYF
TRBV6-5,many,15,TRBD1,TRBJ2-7,TGTGCCAGCAGTTACCCCGGGACAGGGAGCTACGAGCAGTACTTC,CASSYPGTGSYEQYF
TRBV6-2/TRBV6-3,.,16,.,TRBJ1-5,TGTGCCAGCAGTTACTCACGGCTGCGGAGCAATCAGCCCCAGCATTTT,CASSYSRLRSNQPQHF
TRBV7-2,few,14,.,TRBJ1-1,TGTGCCAGCAGCTTAGTGCGTTGGGACACTGAAGCTTTCTTT,CASSLVRWDTEAFF
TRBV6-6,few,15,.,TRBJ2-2,TGTGCCAGCAGTTACCAGCCGACCAACACCGGGGAGCTGTTTTTT,CASSYQPTNTGELFF
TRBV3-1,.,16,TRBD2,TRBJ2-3,TGTGCCAGCAGCCCCACTACTAGCGGGGAACGAAATACGCAGTATTTT,CASSPTTSGERNTQYF
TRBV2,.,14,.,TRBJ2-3,TGTGCCAGCGGGGGGGCGCGTAGCACAGATACGCAGTATTTT,CASGGARSTDTQYF
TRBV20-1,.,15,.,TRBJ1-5,TGCAGTGCTAGGCGGGGGAGGGATAGCAATCAGCCCCAGCATTTT,CSARRGRDSNQPQHF
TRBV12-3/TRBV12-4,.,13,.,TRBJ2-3,TGTGCCAGCACCCTGTTAGGGGCAGGGACGCAGTATTTT,CASTLLGAGTQYF
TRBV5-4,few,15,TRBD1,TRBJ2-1,TGTGCCAGCAGCCGGGGGACAGGGGGCTCAAATGAGCAGTTCTTC,CASSRGTGGSNEQFF
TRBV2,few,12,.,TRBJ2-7,TGTGCCAGCAGTGAAGGGTTCTACGAGCAGTACTTC,CASSEGFYEQYF
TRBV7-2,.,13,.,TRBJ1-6,TGTGCCAGCAGCTTCGAACGGTATTCACCCCTCCACTTT,CASSFERYSPLHF
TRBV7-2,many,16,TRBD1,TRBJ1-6,TGTGCCAGCAGCTTAATGGCAGGGGGCACAAATTCACCCCTCCACTTT,CASSLMAGGTNSPLHF
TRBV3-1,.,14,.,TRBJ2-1,TGTGCCAGCAGCCAAGATCAACAGGCAAGAGAGCAGTTCTTC,CASSQDQQAREQFF
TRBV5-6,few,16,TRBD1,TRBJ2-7,TGTGCCAGCAGCTTCGGGACAGGGAGGACTAAAGGCGAGCAGTACTTC,CASSFGTGRTKGEQYF
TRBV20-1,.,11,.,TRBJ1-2,TGCAGTGCTACCAACAACTATGGCTACACCTTC,CSATNNYGYTF
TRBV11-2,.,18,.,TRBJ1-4,TGTGCCAGCAGCTTCGCGAGGGGCGGCACAGGGAGAAATGAAAAACTGTTTTTT,CASSFARGGTGRNEKLFF
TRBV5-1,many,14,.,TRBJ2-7,TGCGCCAGCCAAACCGACGCACTGACCTACGAGCAGTACTTC,CASQTDALTYEQYF
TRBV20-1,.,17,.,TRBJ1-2,TGCAGTGCTAGAGTACGACCACAGGGTCAACACAATTATGGCTACACCTTC,CSARVRPQGQHNYGYTF
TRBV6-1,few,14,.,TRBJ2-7,TGTGCCAGCAGGGGAGGTGGGCCCTCCTACGAGCAGTACTTC,CASRGGGPSYEQYF
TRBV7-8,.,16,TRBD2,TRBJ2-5,TGTGCCAGCAGCATAGGACTAGCGGGGAATGGGGAGACCCAGTACTTC,CASSIGLAGNGETQYF
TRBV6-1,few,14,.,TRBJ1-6,TGTGCCAGTCGGACAGAAACTTATAATTCACCCCTCCACTTT,CASRTETYNSPLHF
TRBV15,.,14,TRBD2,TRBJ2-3,TGTGCCACAAGGGTAGCGGGAGACACAGATACGCAGTATTTT,CATRVAGDTDTQYF
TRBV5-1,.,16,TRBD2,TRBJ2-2,TGCGCCAGCCGCAACCTAGCGGGGATTAACACCGGGGAGCTGTTTTTT,CASRNLAGINTGELFF
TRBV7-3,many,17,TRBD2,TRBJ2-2,TGTGCCAGCAGCTTAAGACTAGCGGGGGGAAACACCGGGGAGCTGTTTTTT,CASSLRLAGGNTGELFF
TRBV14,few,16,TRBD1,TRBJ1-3,TGTGCCAGCAGCCCTCCCGGCGCAGGGGGCAAGAACACCATATATTTT,CASSPPGAGGKNTIYF
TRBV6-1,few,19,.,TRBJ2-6,TGTGCCAGCAGAGTTAGGGCAAACCCGCCATACTCTGGGGCCAACGTCCTGACTTTC,CASRVRANPPYSGANVLTF
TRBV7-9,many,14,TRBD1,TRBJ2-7,TGTGCCAGCAGCTTAGAGGCAGGGGGCACCGAGCAGTACTTC,CASSLEAGGTEQYF
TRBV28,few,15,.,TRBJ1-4,TGTGCCAGCAGTTACTCAGGGTTATCGGGTGAAAAACTGTTTTTT,CASSYSGLSGEKLFF
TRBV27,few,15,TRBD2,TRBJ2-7,TGTGCCAGCAGTCGGGAGCTAGCGGGGGGCTACGAGCAGTACTTC,CASSRELAGGYEQYF
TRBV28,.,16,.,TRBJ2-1,TGTGCCAGCAGTTTAAACAGGTTAGGTCCCTACAATGAGCAGTTCTTC,CASSLNRLGPYNEQFF
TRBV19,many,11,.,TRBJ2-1,TGTGCCAGTAGTAAGGACCCCGAGCAGTTCTTC,CASSKDPEQFF
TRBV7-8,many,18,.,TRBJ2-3,TGTGCCAGCAGCTTAGCGGAGTTCGGGGTTTGGGGCACAGATACGCAGTATTTT,CASSLAEFGVWGTDTQYF